Included here is one TCR beta chain sequence, with context. This table comes from immunoSEQ multiplex PCR, and its TCRdb copy is limited to in-frame clones, with some not included. The sample yields some 200,000 clones, approximately 72% seen once. Trimming removed 0 bases from V and 0 bases from J, with 5 bases in between. The CDR3 consists of 14 residues. CDR1 is SGHTA, CDR2 FQGNSA, per germline. Roughly 1.8 micrograms of genomic DNA (from cryopreserved PBMCs) were used for TCR beta libraries. The entry originates in a study of cytotoxic CD8 clonotypes in ibrutinib-treated CLL. About the research overall: Partial responses numbered some 25 and complete responses 2; after a median around 72 months, about 14 stayed remitted and 12 progressed.

The chain has TRBV7-2 and TRBJ1-2; D possibly corresponds to TRBD1 (5 bases). The sequencing used PBMCs, collected after 24 months of ibrutinib treatment. The receptor was isolated from a human donor with chronic lymphocytic leukemia. The CDR3 region is CASSLAGANYGYTF. CDR3 nucleotides: TGTGCCAGCAGCTTAGCAGGGGCTAACTATGGCTACACCTTC.